Each of the 32 T cell receptor beta chains below was sequenced from the same sample in a study of shared clonotypes between healthy human individuals. Produced via immunoSEQ multiplex PCR; TCRdb's table is partial and in-frame only. Of around 1,100,000 clones listed, 77% are singletons. Sequenced sample: memory CD4+ T cells from PBMCs. The subset was: CD45RA-negative fraction. These receptor sequences come from a young man in good health. Some clones in this sample may be carry-over from other donors' samples.

The genes are TRBV7-2 and TRBJ2-7, with 7 bases aligning to TRBD1. CDR1 is SGHTA and CDR2 is FQGNSA in the germline V gene. This CDR3 region has 16 residues. With V trimmed by 0 bases and J by 2 bases, 7 bases remained unmatched. CDR3 in DNA: TGTGCCAGCAGCTTAGCCTGGCGACAGGGCACCTACGAGCAGTACTTC. The encoded protein is CASSLAWRQGTYEQYF.

Concerning this clone: This same CDR3 is encoded by further DNA sequences in the sample. The rearrangement uses TRBV28 and TRBJ2-7; 9 bases are a match to TRBD1. Unmatched junction bases numbered 5, after V lost 7 bases and J lost 4 bases. The CDR3 is 13 amino acids. Germline CDR1 is MDHEN and CDR2 is SYDVKM. Here the CDR3 reads CASTGTGSYEQYF. Here the CDR3 DNA reads TGTGCCAGCACGGGGACAGGGTCATACGAGCAGTACTTC.

This chain joins TRBV7-2 and TRBJ1-5; tentatively, D is TRBD1 (5 bases). Germline lookup yields CDR1 SGHTA and CDR2 FQGNSA. V shed 2 bases and J shed 6 bases, with 14 bases lying between them. The CDR3 length is 15 residues. The CDR3 bases are TGTGCCAGCAGCTTACCTCAGGGATTCGGTCAGCCCCAGCATTTT. Translated: CASSLPQGFGQPQHF.

The chain carries TRBV4-2 and TRBJ2-7; the D is unclear. CDR1 and CDR2 from the germline V gene are LGHNA and YNFKEQ. The CDR3 is 15 amino acids. Deletions cut 0 bases from V and 7 bases from J, with 16 bases between. This chain's CDR3 is CASSQEWQSRREQYF. The CDR3 DNA follows: TGTGCCAGCAGCCAAGAGTGGCAGTCGCGTCGGGAGCAGTACTTC.

V usage is TRBV5-4 and J usage is TRBJ2-1; no clear D gene. The CDR3 sequence is 15 residues long. Germline CDR1 is SGHNT and CDR2 is YYREEE (reference sequence). V lost 1 base, J lost 8 bases, and 16 bases lay in between. The CDR3 spells CASSLFQRPSYEQFF. The CDR3 DNA is TGTGCCAGCAGCTTGTTCCAGCGTCCTTCGTATGAGCAGTTCTTC.

This chain links TRBV6-1 with TRBJ2-6, with D possibly being TRBD1 or TRBD2 (5 bases each). Germline V gene sequence: CDR1 MNHNS, CDR2 SASEGT. Trimming removed 3 bases from V and 4 bases from J, with 13 bases in between. CDR3 size: 16 residues. For the CDR3, the DNA is TGTGCCAGCAGTGATTGGGACGGATCAGGGGCCAACGTCCTGACTTTC. Translating gives CASSDWDGSGANVLTF.

This chain links TRBV5-6 with TRBJ2-4; D is unclear. The ends were cut back, 6 bases at V and 4 bases at J, with 23 bases in the middle. CDR3 length: 17 residues. CDR1 is SGHDT and CDR2 is YYEEEE in the germline V gene. The DNA of the CDR3 is TGTGCCAGCACCCCCTCCCTACAGCACCCACCTAAAAACATTCAGTACTTC. Its protein product is CASTPSLQHPPKNIQYF.

The V call is TRBV28, the J call TRBJ1-3; 11 bases match TRBD1. Germline loops: CDR1 MDHEN, CDR2 SYDVKM. The CDR3 covers 18 residues. Trimming took 2 bases from V and 3 from J; bases not matched to a gene: 9. CDR3 amino acids: CASSLGTGGLLRGNTIYF. As DNA, the CDR3 is TGTGCCAGCAGTTTAGGGACAGGGGGACTCCTACGTGGAAACACCATATATTTT.

This clone has ten or more counts. The V call is TRBV9, the J call TRBJ1-2; 7 positions agree with TRBD1. Germline CDR1 and CDR2: SGDLS and YYNGEE. Trimming cost V 3 bases and J 4 bases; bases outside gene matches: 6. The CDR3 spans 14 residues. The CDR3 DNA follows: TGTGCCAGCAGCGGAACGACAGGGAGCTATGGCTACACCTTC. Translated: CASSGTTGSYGYTF.

The rearrangement uses TRBV5-6 and TRBJ1-1; D is unclear. This CDR3 is built from 15 residues. Germline CDR1 and CDR2: SGHDT and YYEEEE. V dropped 0 bases and J dropped 2 bases, with 11 bases sitting between them. The CDR3 loop reads CASSLDIMVNTEAFF. In nucleotides, the CDR3 is TGTGCCAGCAGCTTGGACATAATGGTAAACACTGAAGCTTTCTTT.

In its sample, this clone was seen a few times. The chain carries TRBV2 and TRBJ2-4, with 10 bases lining up with TRBD2. Germline lookup yields CDR1 SNHLY and CDR2 FYNNEI. V gave up 4 bases and J gave up 7 bases; unmatched junction bases: 4. CDR3 length: 14 residues. The CDR3 DNA reads as TGTGCCAGCAGTGGGCTAGCGGGAGTGAACATTCAGTACTTC. This encodes CASSGLAGVNIQYF.

The chain couples TRBV19 to TRBJ1-4; D may be TRBD1 (5 bases). V dropped 3 bases and J dropped 2 bases, with 10 bases sitting between them. Germline V lookup: CDR1 LNHDA, CDR2 SQIVND (reference sequence). This CDR3 has 15 residues. For the CDR3, the DNA is TGTGCCAGTAGTATCGGGGGGTTTACTAATGAAAAACTGTTTTTT. This translates into CASSIGGFTNEKLFF.

The chain employs TRBV28 and TRBJ1-4; 8 bases match TRBD1. V was pared by 7 bases and J by 7 bases, with 11 bases of the junction left unmatched. The CDR3 covers 15 residues. Germline V gene lookup returns CDR1 MDHEN and CDR2 SYDVKM. The CDR3 region is CASTSQGARGEKLFF. CDR3 nucleotides: TGTGCCAGCACGAGCCAGGGGGCGAGGGGTGAAAAACTGTTTTTT.

This chain uses TRBV5-1 with TRBJ2-7, with TRBD1 identical over 8 bases. V was clipped by 1 base and J by 6 bases; unmatched bases: 6. Germline V gives CDR1 SGHRS, CDR2 YFSETQ. This CDR3 region has 14 residues. The CDR3 protein is CASSLLGQGGEQYF. CDR3 DNA: TGCGCCAGCAGCTTGCTAGGACAGGGCGGCGAGCAGTACTTC.

This clone was counted only a few times. The chain is built from TRBV29-1 and TRBJ1-2; TRBD1 matches 10 bases. Trimming at V came to 7 bases and at J to 3 bases, leaving 14 bases not matched to a gene. The V gene's germline CDR1 is SQVTM and CDR2 ANQGSEA. The CDR3 length is 16 residues. This CDR3 reads CSAGPTGGEIYYGYTF. In DNA, the CDR3 is TGCAGCGCTGGGCCGACAGGGGGCGAGATCTACTATGGCTACACCTTC.

This clone occurred once. The chain couples TRBV4-2 to TRBJ2-6; D not certain. CDR3 size: 16 residues. Trimming took off 0 bases at V and 0 bases at J, with 6 bases between the two ends. Germline CDR1 reads LGHNA; CDR2 reads YNFKEQ. CDR3 sequence reads: CASSQEGLSGANVLTF. The CDR3 DNA follows: TGTGCCAGCAGCCAAGAAGGCCTCTCTGGGGCCAACGTCCTGACTTTC.

This clone occurred once. The chain couples TRBV5-6 to TRBJ1-3; D gene ambiguous. Germline values: CDR1 SGHDT, CDR2 YYEEEE. Trimming took off 0 bases at V and 7 bases at J, with 5 bases between the two ends. This CDR3 spans 12 amino acids. This CDR3 is CASSLGANTIYF. CDR3 nucleotides: TGTGCCAGCAGCTTGGGGGCGAACACCATATATTTT.

V and J are TRBV4-1 and TRBJ2-1; the D is unclear. CDR1 and CDR2 from the germline V gene are MGHRA and YSYEKL. The CDR3 is 17 residues long. V was cut by 0 bases and J by 5 bases, with 17 bases left in between. CDR3: CASSQEGWSAEDNEQFF. The CDR3 DNA is TGCGCCAGCAGCCAAGAAGGGTGGTCGGCGGAAGACAATGAGCAGTTCTTC.

As regards this clone: At the DNA level, this CDR3 is encoded by other sequences in the same sample as well. This chain joins TRBV7-9 and TRBJ1-1, with a weak D call TRBD1 (5 bases). Germline values: CDR1 SEHNR, CDR2 FQNEAQ (reference sequence). V lost 8 bases and J 1 base, leaving 14 bases between the germline ends. The CDR3 extends over 14 amino acids. This CDR3 is CASFQGRGNTEAFF. CDR3 DNA sequence: TGTGCCAGCTTTCAGGGACGGGGGAACACTGAAGCTTTCTTT. Full variable domain (rest looked up from reference TRBV7-9 and TRBJ1-1): DTGVSQNPRHKITKRGQNVTFRCDPISEHNRLYWYRQTLGQGPEFLTYFQNEAQLEKSRLLSDRFSAERPKGSFSTLEIQRTEQGDSAMYLCASFQGRGNTEAFFGQGTRLTVV.

This rearrangement joins TRBV5-1 to TRBJ2-7; D gene uncertain. V gave up 0 bases and J gave up 3 bases, with 13 bases separating them. Germline CDR1 and CDR2: SGHRS and YFSETQ. This CDR3 is 15 amino acids long. CDR3 DNA: TGCGCCAGCAGCTTGGCCGCGGCAGTCCTCTACGAGCAGTACTTC. Residues: CASSLAAAVLYEQYF.

The chain couples TRBV25-1 to TRBJ2-2; 12 bases fit TRBD2. The ends lost 2 bases at V and 3 bases at J; junction bases unmatched: 4. Per the germline V gene, CDR1 is MGHDK and CDR2 is SYGVNS. CDR3 length equals 17 residues. DNA for the CDR3: TGTGCCAGCAGTGAAGCTAGCGGGAGGGCTCACACCGGGGAGCTGTTTTTT. It codes for CASSEASGRAHTGELFF. The whole variable domain, remainder taken from reference TRBV25-1 and TRBJ2-2, is EADIYQTPRYLVIGTGKKITLECSQTMGHDKMYWYQQDPGMELHLIHYSYGVNSTEKGDLSSESTVSRIRTEHFPLTLESARPSHTSQYLCASSEASGRAHTGELFFGEGSRLTVL.

This rearrangement joins TRBV10-1 to TRBJ2-7; TRBD1 matches 9 bases. V was clipped by 3 bases and J by 6 bases; unmatched bases: 9. This CDR3 spans 15 amino acids. In germline, CDR1 is WNHNN, CDR2 SYGVQD (reference sequence). CDR3 nucleotide sequence: TGCGCCAGCAGTGATATCCGGGGACAGGGATCCGAGCAGTACTTC. Residues: CASSDIRGQGSEQYF.

V gene TRBV28 combines with J gene TRBJ1-5, with 12 bases that match TRBD1. The CDR3 is 15 amino acids. The germline CDR1 and CDR2 sequences are MDHEN and SYDVKM. Unmatched junction bases numbered 6, after V lost 4 bases and J lost 8 bases. The CDR3 here is CASSSGTGGIKPQHF. CDR3 sequence (DNA): TGTGCCAGCAGTTCCGGGACAGGGGGCATCAAGCCCCAGCATTTT.

The genes are TRBV6-6 and TRBJ1-5; D not resolved. V shed 7 bases and J shed 1 base, with 11 bases lying between them. Germline assignment: CDR1 MNHNY and CDR2 SVGAGI (reference sequence). CDR3 size: 14 residues. The CDR3 sequence: CASMSTESNQPQHF. The CDR3 region has the DNA TGTGCCAGCATGTCAACTGAGAGCAATCAGCCCCAGCATTTT.

This sequence joins TRBV7-9 and TRBJ2-2; D is undetermined. V was shortened by 1 base and J by 5 bases, with 11 bases between the two germline ends. The CDR3 totals 15 residues. Germline V CDR1 and CDR2: SEHNR, FQNEAQ (reference sequence). The CDR3 here is CASSLGDTLTGELFF. The CDR3 DNA is TGTGCCAGCAGCTTAGGTGACACCTTGACCGGGGAGCTGTTTTTT. Combining the CDR3 with reference TRBV7-9 and TRBJ2-2 gives the whole variable domain DTGVSQNPRHKITKRGQNVTFRCDPISEHNRLYWYRQTLGQGPEFLTYFQNEAQLEKSRLLSDRFSAERPKGSFSTLEIQRTEQGDSAMYLCASSLGDTLTGELFFGEGSRLTVL.

The chain has TRBV6-6 and TRBJ1-1, with TRBD1 identical over 11 bases. The germline gives CDR1 MNHNY, CDR2 SVGAGI (reference sequence). Trimming took 1 base from V and 7 from J; bases not matched to a gene: 5. The CDR3 contains 15 residues. In DNA, the CDR3 is TGTGCCAGCAGTTACTTCCCGGGACAGGGGGGTGAAGCTTTCTTT. It yields the protein CASSYFPGQGGEAFF.

This clone has a single count. The rearrangement links TRBV5-4 to TRBJ2-5, with 13 bases fitting TRBD2. CDR3 length: 16 amino acids. Trimming took 2 bases from V and 1 from J; bases not matched to a gene: 2. Per the germline V gene, CDR1 is SGHNT and CDR2 is YYREEE (reference sequence). CDR3 residues: CASSFGLAGAQETQYF. The CDR3 DNA follows: TGTGCCAGCAGCTTCGGACTAGCGGGAGCCCAAGAGACCCAGTACTTC.

This clone has a handful of counts. The V and J genes are TRBV20-1 and TRBJ1-2; D ambiguous. V dropped 3 bases and J dropped 5 bases, with 7 bases sitting between them. The CDR3 sequence is 11 residues long. Germline loops: CDR1 DFQATT, CDR2 SNEGSKA (reference sequence). DNA of the CDR3: TGCAGTGCTAGCAAACGGTATGGCTACACCTTC. Translating it yields CSASKRYGYTF.

The V gene is TRBV18, the J gene TRBJ2-3; D is perhaps TRBD1 (5 bases). The CDR3 contains 12 residues. In germline, CDR1 is KGHSH, CDR2 LQKENI. V was clipped by 6 bases and J by 4 bases, with 8 bases between them. CDR3 sequence: CASSQQADTQYF. The CDR3 DNA reads as TGTGCCAGCTCCCAACAGGCAGATACGCAGTATTTT.

The chain employs TRBV7-2 and TRBJ2-1; TRBD1 matches at 8 bases. The germline V gene encodes CDR1 SGHTA and CDR2 FQGNSA. The V segment lost 5 bases and the J segment 12 bases; nucleotides outside the gene matches: 3. The CDR3 covers 11 residues. CDR3 loop: CASSRDRGQFF. The CDR3 DNA reads as TGTGCCAGCAGCCGAGACAGGGGGCAGTTCTTC.

Details on this clone: The same CDR3 also results from other DNA sequences found in this sample. The chain employs TRBV7-9 and TRBJ2-5; possibly TRBD2 for D (6 bases). Germline-derived CDR1 and CDR2 are SEHNR and FQNEAQ (reference sequence). There are 14 residues in the CDR3. Trimming left V 0 bases short and J 5 bases short, with 10 bases between. The CDR3 DNA follows: TGTGCCAGCAGCTTAGCTGGAGGGGTGGAGACCCAGTACTTC. The encoded protein is CASSLAGGVETQYF.

This clone came up once. This chain connects TRBV6-4 to TRBJ2-3, with 7 nucleotides matching TRBD2. Germline V gene data show CDR1 as MRHNA and CDR2 as SNTAGT. The CDR3 runs to 17 residues. The ends lost 0 bases at V and 6 bases at J; junction bases unmatched: 12. DNA of the CDR3: TGTGCCAGCAGTGACTCACGTCCGCGGGAGTTTCGGGATACGCAGTATTTT. It translates to CASSDSRPREFRDTQYF.